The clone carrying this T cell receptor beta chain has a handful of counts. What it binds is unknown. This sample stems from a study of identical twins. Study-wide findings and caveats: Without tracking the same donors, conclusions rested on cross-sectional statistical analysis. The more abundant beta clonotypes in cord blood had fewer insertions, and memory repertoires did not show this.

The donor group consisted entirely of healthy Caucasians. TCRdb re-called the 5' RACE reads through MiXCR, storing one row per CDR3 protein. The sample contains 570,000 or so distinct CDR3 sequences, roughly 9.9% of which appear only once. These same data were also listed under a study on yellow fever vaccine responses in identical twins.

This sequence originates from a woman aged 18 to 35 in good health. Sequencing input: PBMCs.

CDR3 coding DNA: TGTGCCAGCAGACGGGGGGTAAACACAGATACGCAGTATTTT. Protein sequence: CASRRGVNTDTQYF. This chain connects TRBV12-3 or TRBV12-4 to TRBJ2-3, with 7 bases lining up with TRBD2. The length of the CDR3 is 14 residues. V shed 6 bases, J shed 2 bases, and the junction held 5 bases outside the gene matches.